Presented here are 15 T cell receptor beta chains from one specimen sequenced in a study of immune evolution from preneoplasia to lung adenocarcinoma. Only in-frame clones appear in the TCRdb table, and some are missing; sequencing was by immunoSEQ multiplex PCR. The sample yields around 40,000 clones, 65% to 80% seen once. The sequenced material came from FFPE invasive lung adenocarcinoma tissue. The receptors come from a person in their sixties with lung adenocarcinoma.

CDR3 bases: TGCGCCAGCAGCCAACCCCGGGGCAACTACTCCTACGAGCAGTACTTC. Amino acid sequence: CASSQPRGNYSYEQYF. This chain joins TRBV5-1 and TRBJ2-7; the D call may be TRBD1 or TRBD2 (5 bases each). This CDR3 region has 16 residues. The germline gives CDR1 SGHRS, CDR2 YFSETQ. Trimming left V 4 bases short and J 0 bases short, with 17 bases between.

The chain links TRBV5-5 to TRBJ2-6; D ambiguous. Trimming removed 3 bases at V and 5 bases at J, with 6 bases between. CDR3 length equals 13 residues. CDR1 is SGHKS and CDR2 is YYEKEE in the germline V gene (reference sequence). The CDR3 region has the DNA TGTGCCAGCAGCTCCTATTGGGCCAACGTCCTGACTTTC. As protein: CASSSYWANVLTF.

The CDR3 DNA follows: TGTGCCAGCAGCTTTACGGGACAGAAAGAGACCCAGTACTTC. Its translation: CASSFTGQKETQYF. The chain combines TRBV7-2 with TRBJ2-5; 7 bases map to TRBD1. This CDR3 spans 14 amino acids. The germline V gene encodes CDR1 SGHTA and CDR2 FQGNSA. Losses at the gene ends were 3 bases for V and 3 bases for J; bases not matched to a gene: 4.

J is TRBJ2-3 and V is TRBV28; TRBD2 agrees at 9 bases. The V gene's germline CDR1 is MDHEN and CDR2 SYDVKM. V trimming: 1 base; J trimming: 2 bases; junction bases outside the gene matches: 13. CDR3 length: 19 residues. As DNA, the CDR3 is TGTGCCAGCAGTTTATCCTACGGTGGCGGGAGGGTTGTCACAGATACGCAGTATTTT. Encoded protein: CASSLSYGGGRVVTDTQYF.

The rearrangement uses TRBV15 and TRBJ1-4; no clear D gene. Trimming removed 0 bases from V and 0 bases from J, with 2 bases in between. The CDR3 contains 14 residues. Germline V gives CDR1 LNHNV, CDR2 YYDKDF (reference sequence). CDR3 nucleotides: TGTGCCACCAGCAGAGATACAACTAATGAAAAACTGTTTTTT. Its protein is CATSRDTTNEKLFF.

This clone has a single count. V is TRBV7-7 and J is TRBJ2-2, with D possibly called TRBD1 or TRBD2 (5 bases each). The CDR3 runs to 15 residues. Per germline, CDR1 SSHAT and CDR2 FNYEAQ (reference sequence). Deletions cut 1 base from V and 3 bases from J, with 9 bases between. The CDR3 protein is CASSLVGGDTGELFF. Written as DNA, the CDR3 is TGTGCCAGCAGCTTAGTTGGGGGTGACACCGGGGAGCTGTTTTTT.

The chain is built from TRBV12-5 and TRBJ1-1, with D possibly TRBD1 on 6 matching bases. The CDR3 is made up of 13 amino acids. Germline V gene lookup returns CDR1 LGHNT and CDR2 FRNRAP. Trimming pared 1 base from V and 5 bases from J, leaving 8 bases between. The CDR3 region is CASGLAQGTEAFF. CDR3 sequence (DNA): TGTGCTAGTGGTTTGGCCCAGGGGACTGAAGCTTTCTTT.

The chain is built from TRBV6-5 and TRBJ2-1; TRBD1 aligns across 9 bases. The V and J ends lost 6 bases and 2 bases, in that order; junction bases with no gene match: 5. Germline CDR1 is MNHEY and CDR2 is SVGAGI. The CDR3 length is 15 residues. The CDR3 bases are TGTGCCAGCAGCAGGGGACAGGGCGCCTACAATGAGCAGTTCTTC. Its translation is CASSRGQGAYNEQFF.

J is TRBJ2-1 and V is TRBV30; a possible D gene is TRBD1 (5 bases). The germline V and J ends were trimmed by 4 bases and 0 bases, with 10 bases remaining between them. Germline V gene lookup returns CDR1 GTSNPN and CDR2 SVGIG (reference sequence). The CDR3 is 14 residues long. CDR3: CAWTRGTSYNEQFF. The CDR3 DNA sequence: TGTGCCTGGACAAGGGGAACCTCCTACAATGAGCAGTTCTTC. The variable domain in full, completed from reference TRBV30 and TRBJ2-1, reads SQTIHQWPATLVQPVGSPLSLECTVEGTSNPNLYWYRQAAGRGLQLLFYSVGIGQISSEVPQNLSASRPQDRQFILSSKKLLLSDSGFYLCAWTRGTSYNEQFFGPGTRLTVL.

V usage is TRBV13 and J usage is TRBJ2-7; 9 bases match TRBD2. This CDR3 comprises 16 residues. Per the germline V gene, CDR1 is PRHDT and CDR2 is FYEKMQ (reference sequence). V trimming: 3 bases; J trimming: 4 bases; junction bases outside the gene matches: 10. CDR3 loop: CASSFRGASGKYEQYF. CDR3 DNA: TGTGCCAGCAGCTTCCGGGGGGCTAGCGGGAAGTACGAGCAGTACTTC.

This clone was detected a few times. CDR3 sequence (DNA): TGTGCCAGCAGCGACATAGACGGAGCCACTGAAGCTTTCTTT. Protein: CASSDIDGATEAFF. The genes are TRBV5-4 and TRBJ1-1; D unclear. V was clipped by 4 bases and J by 4 bases, with 14 bases between them. Germline CDR1 is SGHNT and CDR2 is YYREEE (reference sequence). CDR3 size: 14 residues.

The CDR3 spells CASSLTGPPEAFF. The CDR3 nucleotides are TGTGCCAGCTCACTAACAGGGCCGCCTGAAGCTTTCTTT. The V call is TRBV18, the J call TRBJ1-1; D might be TRBD1 (6 bases). Trimming left V 4 bases short and J 6 bases short, with 12 bases between. This CDR3 is 13 amino acids long. In germline, CDR1 is KGHSH, CDR2 LQKENI.

This chain connects TRBV18 to TRBJ2-6, with D unresolved. The CDR3 spans 14 residues. The V gene lost 2 bases and the J gene lost 2 bases, with 4 bases spanning the gap. Per the germline V gene, CDR1 is KGHSH and CDR2 is LQKENI. For the CDR3, the DNA is TGTGCCAGCTCACCAGGGACTGGGGCCAACGTCCTGACTTTC. Translated: CASSPGTGANVLTF. The complete variable domain, with remaining parts taken from reference TRBV18 and TRBJ2-6, reads NAGVMQNPRHLVRRRGQEARLRCSPMKGHSHVYWYRQLPEEGLKFMVYLQKENIIDESGMPKERFSAEFPKEGPSILRIQQVVRGDSAAYFCASSPGTGANVLTFGAGSRLTVL.

The gene calls are TRBV27 and TRBJ1-5; 8 bases are shared with TRBD1. Germline V gene lookup returns CDR1 MNHEY and CDR2 SMNVEV (reference sequence). The V segment lost 7 bases and the J segment 0 bases; nucleotides outside the gene matches: 2. CDR3 length: 14 residues. CDR3 bases: TGTGCCAGCAAGGACAGGGCTAGCAATCAGCCCCAGCATTTT. Translated, it gives CASKDRASNQPQHF.

The V call is TRBV6-1, the J call TRBJ2-7, with TRBD2 identical over 12 bases. Per germline, CDR1 MNHNS and CDR2 SASEGT. The CDR3 sequence is 17 residues long. V shed 4 bases, J shed 3 bases, and the junction held 10 bases outside the gene matches. DNA for the CDR3: TGTGCCAGCAGTGGGGGGACTAGCGGGCCCAAGCTCTACGAGCAGTACTTC. Residues: CASSGGTSGPKLYEQYF.